The sequence of this TCR beta chain was determined in a study of shared clonotypes between healthy human individuals. Study outcomes and limitations: Among donors, the sharing of clonotypes was expected to be influenced by sequencing depth.

Of note for this clone: Its antigen is currently unknown.

Researchers partitioned CD4+ cells into CD45RA+ naive and CD45RA-negative memory subsets. As originally analysed: ImmunoSEQ junction-only sequences lacked quality scores, so their filtering differed. Method: immunoSEQ multiplex PCR; TCRdb's copy keeps in-frame clones and lacks some. The V and J calls and clone size come from that table; D and trimming were worked out from the DNA. The sample carries about 680,000 clones, around four fifths recorded once. Germline loops: CDR1 MNHNY, CDR2 SVGAGI (reference sequence). The CDR3 has 16 residues. V was pared by 5 bases and J by 5 bases, with 9 bases of the junction left unmatched.

V usage is TRBV6-6 and J usage is TRBJ2-5; TRBD2 agrees at 12 bases. This TCR was sampled from a woman aged 30 to 39 in good health. Sequenced material: memory CD4+ T cells sorted from blood. The subset is: CD45RA-negative fraction. CDR3 in DNA: TGTGCCAGCAGTAAAGGGACTAGCGGGCTTGGGGAGACCCAGTACTTC. Translating gives CASSKGTSGLGETQYF.